This T cell receptor (beta chain) originates from a study of blood T cell repertoires in COVID-19. The overall study: Researchers got acute and convalescent COVID-19 samples from the United States, Italy and Spain.

Measured with immunoSEQ multiplex PCR; TCRdb has only the in-frame clones, and not every one. This table holds 65,000 to 100,000 clones, just over 85% found once. The CDR3 consists of 15 residues. Germline V CDR1 and CDR2: SGHVS, FNYEAQ. V was clipped by 1 base and J by 1 base; unmatched bases: 0. The specimen sequenced was peripheral blood. The V call is TRBV7-6, the J call TRBJ2-1; 8 bases map to TRBD2. This receptor was taken from an elderly woman with acute or convalescent COVID-19. CDR3 residues: CASSLGGGSYNEQFF. The CDR3 nucleotides are TGTGCCAGCAGCTTAGGCGGGGGGTCCTACAATGAGCAGTTCTTC.